This is a list of T cell receptor beta chains from one sample in a study of blood T cell repertoires in COVID-19. TCRdb keeps only in-frame clones here, not all; method: immunoSEQ multiplex PCR. The sample includes 50,000 to 75,000 clones, approximately 80% of them seen just once. Source material: peripheral blood. These receptor sequences come from a man in his 60s with acute or convalescent COVID-19. The CDR3 runs from the conserved cysteine through the conserved F or W. D genes are given only for firm matches. Clone size is stated in some rows and not others, as once, few, many or a class when expanded.

cdr3_aa: CASSPGLQETQYF
cdr3_nt: TGTGCCAGCAGCCCGGGACTCCAAGAGACCCAGTACTTC
clone_size: NA
j_call: TRBJ2-5
d_call: NA
v_call: TRBV3-1/TRBV3-2

cdr3_aa: CASSSRQGGSYEQYF
cdr3_nt: TGTGCCAGCAGTTCGCGGCAGGGGGGCTCCTACGAGCAGTACTTC
clone_size: NA
j_call: TRBJ2-7
d_call: NA
v_call: TRBV27

cdr3_aa: CASSRAGNMNTEAFF
cdr3_nt: TGTGCCAGTAGTAGGGCAGGCAACATGAACACTGAAGCTTTCTTT
clone_size: few
j_call: TRBJ1-1
d_call: NA
v_call: TRBV19

cdr3_aa: CASSPWTDANTGELFF
cdr3_nt: TGTGCCAGCAGCCCTTGGACAGATGCGAACACCGGGGAGCTGTTTTTT
clone_size: NA
j_call: TRBJ2-2
d_call: NA
v_call: TRBV3-1/TRBV3-2

cdr3_aa: CASSIQGKKLFF
cdr3_nt: TGTGCCAGTAGTATCCAGGGGAAAAAACTGTTTTTT
clone_size: once
j_call: TRBJ1-4
d_call: NA
v_call: TRBV19

cdr3_aa: CASSSKTGGSGNTIYF
cdr3_nt: TGTGCCAGCAGTTCTAAAACGGGTGGCTCTGGAAACACCATATATTTT
clone_size: NA
j_call: TRBJ1-3
d_call: NA
v_call: TRBV6-5

cdr3_aa: CASSRRGAQNEKLFF
cdr3_nt: TGTGCCAGCAGCCGCCGGGGAGCCCAAAATGAAAAACTGTTTTTT
clone_size: NA
j_call: TRBJ1-4
d_call: NA
v_call: TRBV11-1

cdr3_aa: CASSGLANTEAFF
cdr3_nt: TGTGCCAGCTCAGGACTGGCGAACACTGAAGCTTTCTTT
clone_size: NA
j_call: TRBJ1-1
d_call: NA
v_call: TRBV18

cdr3_aa: CASSLGSSGGAYEQFF
cdr3_nt: TGTGCCAGCAGCTTAGGCTCTAGCGGGGGGGCCTATGAGCAGTTCTTC
clone_size: once
j_call: TRBJ2-1
d_call: TRBD2
v_call: TRBV7-8

cdr3_aa: CASSVVSGGSQETQYF
cdr3_nt: TGTGCCAGCAGCGTAGTAAGCGGGGGTTCGCAAGAGACCCAGTACTTC
clone_size: once
j_call: TRBJ2-5
d_call: TRBD2
v_call: TRBV9

cdr3_aa: CASSLGLLEELFF
cdr3_nt: TGTGCCAGCAGCTTAGGACTCCTGGAGGAGCTGTTTTTT
clone_size: NA
j_call: TRBJ2-2
d_call: NA
v_call: TRBV11-1

cdr3_aa: CASRASGSYEQYF
cdr3_nt: TGTGCCAGCAGGGCTAGCGGGTCCTACGAGCAGTACTTC
clone_size: NA
j_call: TRBJ2-7
d_call: TRBD2
v_call: TRBV6-6

cdr3_aa: CASSPPSGELFF
cdr3_nt: TGTGCCAGCAGCCCCCCTTCCGGGGAGCTGTTTTTT
clone_size: NA
j_call: TRBJ2-2
d_call: NA
v_call: TRBV7-3

cdr3_aa: CASRGQLVAKNIQYF
cdr3_nt: TGTGCCAGCAGGGGACAGCTAGTAGCCAAAAACATTCAGTACTTC
clone_size: few
j_call: TRBJ2-4
d_call: TRBD1
v_call: TRBV6-5

cdr3_aa: CASSIRQGAGTDTQYF
cdr3_nt: TGTGCCAGTAGTATTAGGCAGGGGGCGGGCACAGATACGCAGTATTTT
clone_size: NA
j_call: TRBJ2-3
d_call: TRBD1
v_call: TRBV19

cdr3_aa: CASSRQGASYNEQFF
cdr3_nt: TGTGCCAGCAGCAGACAGGGGGCCTCCTACAATGAGCAGTTCTTC
clone_size: NA
j_call: TRBJ2-1
d_call: TRBD1
v_call: TRBV7-2

cdr3_aa: CAISQILGNIQYF
cdr3_nt: TGTGCCATCAGTCAGATTCTTGGTAACATTCAGTACTTC
clone_size: NA
j_call: TRBJ2-4
d_call: NA
v_call: TRBV10-3

cdr3_aa: CASSLSAGVGNSPLHF
cdr3_nt: TGTGCCAGCAGTTTATCCGCAGGGGTGGGAAATTCACCCCTCCACTTT
clone_size: NA
j_call: TRBJ1-6
d_call: NA
v_call: TRBV28

cdr3_aa: CASSITSEPYNEQFF
cdr3_nt: TGTGCTAGCAGCATTACTAGCGAGCCGTACAATGAGCAGTTCTTC
clone_size: NA
j_call: TRBJ2-1
d_call: TRBD2
v_call: TRBV7-7

cdr3_aa: CASSLGSNTISGNTIYF
cdr3_nt: TGTGCCAGCAGCTTAGGAAGCAATACTATCTCTGGAAACACCATATATTTT
clone_size: NA
j_call: TRBJ1-3
d_call: NA
v_call: TRBV7-8

cdr3_aa: CASSYRQSTDTQYF
cdr3_nt: TGTGCCAGCAGTTACCGCCAGAGCACAGATACGCAGTATTTT
clone_size: NA
j_call: TRBJ2-3
d_call: NA
v_call: TRBV6-5

cdr3_aa: CASSPTHSGGNTGELFF
cdr3_nt: TGTGCCAGCAGCCCGACCCACAGCGGGGGAAACACCGGGGAGCTGTTTTTT
clone_size: NA
j_call: TRBJ2-2
d_call: TRBD2
v_call: TRBV3-1/TRBV3-2

cdr3_aa: CASSPATSGDQETQYF
cdr3_nt: TGTGCCAGCAGCCCCGCCACTAGCGGGGACCAAGAGACCCAGTACTTC
clone_size: NA
j_call: TRBJ2-5
d_call: TRBD2
v_call: TRBV4-2

cdr3_aa: CASSFVTSGGQETQYF
cdr3_nt: TGTGCCAGCAGCTTTGTCACTAGCGGGGGACAAGAGACCCAGTACTTC
clone_size: NA
j_call: TRBJ2-5
d_call: TRBD2
v_call: TRBV5-6

cdr3_aa: CASSIGGAQETQYF
cdr3_nt: TGTGCCAGTAGTATAGGAGGAGCGCAAGAGACCCAGTACTTC
clone_size: NA
j_call: TRBJ2-5
d_call: NA
v_call: TRBV19

cdr3_aa: CASNSQRTYPNLGTGLEAFF
cdr3_nt: TGCGCCAGCAACTCCCAGAGGACTTATCCGAATCTAGGGACAGGGCTTGAAGCTTTCTTT
clone_size: NA
j_call: TRBJ1-1
d_call: TRBD1
v_call: TRBV23-1

cdr3_aa: CATSGGGSYNEQFF
cdr3_nt: TGTGCCACCAGTGGAGGGGGCTCCTACAATGAGCAGTTCTTC
clone_size: NA
j_call: TRBJ2-1
d_call: NA
v_call: TRBV24-1

cdr3_aa: CASSLGQAGYEQYF
cdr3_nt: TGTGCCAGCAGCTTAGGCCAGGCCGGCTACGAGCAGTACTTC
clone_size: NA
j_call: TRBJ2-7
d_call: NA
v_call: TRBV13

cdr3_aa: CASSAGTSGGPDTQYF
cdr3_nt: TGTGCCAGCAGCGCCGGGACTAGCGGGGGACCAGATACGCAGTATTTT
clone_size: NA
j_call: TRBJ2-3
d_call: TRBD2
v_call: TRBV7-9

cdr3_aa: CASSSLRRAVYGYTF
cdr3_nt: TGTGCCAGCAGTTCACTGAGGAGGGCGGTCTATGGCTACACCTTC
clone_size: NA
j_call: TRBJ1-2
d_call: NA
v_call: TRBV6-2/TRBV6-3

cdr3_aa: CASSLGVLSGNTIYF
cdr3_nt: TGCGCCAGCAGCTTAGGAGTCCTCTCTGGAAACACCATATATTTT
clone_size: NA
j_call: TRBJ1-3
d_call: NA
v_call: TRBV5-1

cdr3_aa: CASSPHPSLQAGELFF
cdr3_nt: TGTGCCAGCAGCCCCCACCCTAGCTTACAAGCCGGGGAGCTGTTTTTT
clone_size: NA
j_call: TRBJ2-2
d_call: NA
v_call: TRBV9

cdr3_aa: CASTTTFRRGADTEAFF
cdr3_nt: TGTGCCAGTACCACTACCTTCAGACGGGGGGCGGACACTGAAGCTTTCTTT
clone_size: NA
j_call: TRBJ1-1
d_call: NA
v_call: TRBV19

cdr3_aa: CASSRDRAGFQYF
cdr3_nt: TGTGCCAGCAGCCGGGACAGGGCGGGCTTTCAGTACTTC
clone_size: NA
j_call: TRBJ2-4
d_call: TRBD1
v_call: TRBV14

cdr3_aa: CASSTQGLGEQFF
cdr3_nt: TGTGCCAGTAGTACCCAGGGTTTAGGTGAGCAGTTCTTC
clone_size: NA
j_call: TRBJ2-1
d_call: NA
v_call: TRBV19

cdr3_aa: CASSYISNEKLFF
cdr3_nt: TGTGCCAGCAGTTATATCAGTAATGAAAAACTGTTTTTT
clone_size: NA
j_call: TRBJ1-4
d_call: NA
v_call: TRBV12-3/TRBV12-4

cdr3_aa: CASSLRSGEPNTGELFF
cdr3_nt: TGCGCCAGCAGCTTAAGATCCGGGGAACCGAACACCGGGGAGCTGTTTTTT
clone_size: NA
j_call: TRBJ2-2
d_call: NA
v_call: TRBV5-1

cdr3_aa: CASSLHSQETQYF
cdr3_nt: TGTGCCAGCAGTTTACATAGTCAAGAGACCCAGTACTTC
clone_size: NA
j_call: TRBJ2-5
d_call: NA
v_call: TRBV12-3/TRBV12-4

cdr3_aa: CASSWRGAEETQYF
cdr3_nt: TGTGCCAGCAGTTGGCGGGGGGCCGAGGAGACCCAGTACTTC
clone_size: NA
j_call: TRBJ2-5
d_call: TRBD2
v_call: TRBV7-6

cdr3_aa: CASSVSLLLAGGHNEQFF
cdr3_nt: TGTGCCAGCAGTGTTTCCCTTCTTCTAGCGGGGGGACACAATGAGCAGTTCTTC
clone_size: NA
j_call: TRBJ2-1
d_call: TRBD2
v_call: TRBV2

cdr3_aa: CASSESAYNEQFF
cdr3_nt: TGTGCCAGCAGTGAGTCAGCCTACAATGAGCAGTTCTTC
clone_size: NA
j_call: TRBJ2-1
d_call: NA
v_call: TRBV2

cdr3_aa: CATSDSAGRSNQPQHF
cdr3_nt: TGTGCCACCAGTGATTCGGCGGGCCGGAGCAATCAGCCCCAGCATTTT
clone_size: NA
j_call: TRBJ1-5
d_call: NA
v_call: TRBV24-1

cdr3_aa: CASSDVGRQAQYF
cdr3_nt: TGCGCCAGCAGTGACGTAGGGAGGCAGGCCCAGTACTTC
clone_size: NA
j_call: TRBJ2-5
d_call: NA
v_call: TRBV10-2